The rows below give T cell receptor beta chains drawn from one sample of a study of somatic mutations in cytotoxic T cells in rheumatoid arthritis. The data were produced by immunoSEQ multiplex PCR, yet TCRdb's version contains in-frame clones alone and is incomplete. Of 15,000 to 20,000 clones in the sample, roughly 82% were seen once. The sample consisted of CD8+ T cells sorted from blood. These receptors originate from a woman between 45 and 60 years old with rheumatoid arthritis. The CDR3 runs from the conserved cysteine through the conserved F or W. The order of the fields is V gene, clone size, J gene, D gene, CDR3 DNA, CDR3 protein. A D gene is named only where the DNA matches it firmly. Clone size is stated in some rows and not others, as once, few, many or a class when expanded.

V: TRBV6-5; size: once; J: TRBJ2-3; D: .; DNA: TGTGCCAGCAGTTACCCTAGCCTCACAGATACGCAGTATTTT; CDR3: CASSYPSLTDTQYF
V: TRBV13; size: .; J: TRBJ1-2; D: TRBD1; DNA: TGTGCCAGCAGCTCAGGGGGCGCGGGGTATGGCTACACCTTC; CDR3: CASSSGGAGYGYTF
V: TRBV5-1; size: .; J: TRBJ2-2; D: TRBD1; DNA: TGCGCCAGCAGCTTCACCGGGACAGGGGATACCGGGGAGCTGTTTTTT; CDR3: CASSFTGTGDTGELFF
V: TRBV6-5; size: once; J: TRBJ1-3; D: .; DNA: TGTGCCAGCAGACGGGGCCGCTCTGGAAACACCATATATTTT; CDR3: CASRRGRSGNTIYF
V: TRBV6-5; size: .; J: TRBJ1-2; D: .; DNA: TGTGCCAGCAGTTATACGGGGGCGGCTGGCTACACCTTC; CDR3: CASSYTGAAGYTF
V: TRBV4-1; size: .; J: TRBJ1-3; D: .; DNA: TGCGCCAGCAGCACAACGCCGGCAGCTGGAAACACCATATATTTT; CDR3: CASSTTPAAGNTIYF
V: TRBV19; size: .; J: TRBJ1-4; D: .; DNA: TGTGCCAGTAGGAGTAGGGCAGGCGGACAAGGAGATGAAAAACTGTTTTTT; CDR3: CASRSRAGGQGDEKLFF
V: TRBV9; size: once; J: TRBJ1-2; D: .; DNA: TGTGCCAGCAGCGAGGGGGAGCGAACTAATGGCTACACCTTC; CDR3: CASSEGERTNGYTF
V: TRBV7-2; size: once; J: TRBJ2-2; D: TRBD1; DNA: TGTGCCAGCAGCAAAGGGACAGCTTACACCGGGGAGCTGTTTTTT; CDR3: CASSKGTAYTGELFF
V: TRBV27; size: .; J: TRBJ1-1; D: .; DNA: TGTGCCAGCAGGGTAACAGACAACACTGAAGCTTTCTTT; CDR3: CASRVTDNTEAFF
V: TRBV2; size: .; J: TRBJ1-5; D: .; DNA: TGTGCCAGCGGACCGGCTTATAGCAATCAGCCCCAGCATTTT; CDR3: CASGPAYSNQPQHF
V: TRBV28; size: .; J: TRBJ2-1; D: .; DNA: TGTGCCAGCAGTGACCCAGCGGAGAGCTCCTACAATGAGCAGTTCTTC; CDR3: CASSDPAESSYNEQFF
V: TRBV11-2; size: .; J: TRBJ2-7; D: TRBD2; DNA: TGTGCCAGCAGCCGCTGGACTAGCGGTATTCGCGGCGAGCAGTACTTC; CDR3: CASSRWTSGIRGEQYF
V: TRBV2; size: .; J: TRBJ2-7; D: .; DNA: TGTGCCAGCAGTGCCGGGGGAGGACTCTCCTACGAGCAGTACTTC; CDR3: CASSAGGGLSYEQYF
V: TRBV7-7; size: .; J: TRBJ2-1; D: .; DNA: TGTGCCAGCAGCCCAGGAGGGGGCTATGAGCAGTTCTTC; CDR3: CASSPGGGYEQFF
V: TRBV10-3; size: .; J: TRBJ1-6; D: .; DNA: TGTGCCATCAGTGAGACCGGAGCAACCTATAATTCACCCCTCCACTTT; CDR3: CAISETGATYNSPLHF
V: TRBV15; size: few; J: TRBJ2-5; D: .; DNA: TGTGCCACCAGCCCGAATGGCAGAGAGACCCAGTACTTC; CDR3: CATSPNGRETQYF
V: TRBV5-1; size: .; J: TRBJ2-3; D: TRBD1; DNA: TGCGCCAGCAGCACCAACAGGGGTCGGGCAGATACGCAGTATTTT; CDR3: CASSTNRGRADTQYF
V: TRBV7-9; size: .; J: TRBJ2-3; D: .; DNA: TGTGCCAGCAGCCCTGGGGGGGGCCCAGATACGCAGTATTTT; CDR3: CASSPGGGPDTQYF
V: TRBV6-1; size: .; J: TRBJ2-1; D: TRBD1; DNA: TGTGCCAGCACCAACCAACAGGGGGCTCATGAGCAGTTCTTC; CDR3: CASTNQQGAHEQFF
V: TRBV28; size: .; J: TRBJ2-5; D: TRBD2; DNA: TGTGCCCTCTCGGCGGGAGGGCCAGGAGAGACCCAGTACTTC; CDR3: CALSAGGPGETQYF
V: TRBV4-1; size: .; J: TRBJ2-7; D: TRBD2; DNA: TGCGCCAGCAGCCAAGCACTAGCGGAGTCCTACGAGCAGTACTTC; CDR3: CASSQALAESYEQYF
V: TRBV19; size: .; J: TRBJ1-4; D: .; DNA: TGTGCCAGTAAAAAATCCGGGACCCTTAATGAAAAACTGTTTTTT; CDR3: CASKKSGTLNEKLFF
V: TRBV7-8; size: .; J: TRBJ2-7; D: TRBD2; DNA: TGTGCCAGCAGCTTAGTGGCGGGAGAAACCTACGAGCAGTACTTC; CDR3: CASSLVAGETYEQYF
V: TRBV4-3; size: .; J: TRBJ2-2; D: .; DNA: TGCGCCAGCAGCCAAGAAATGGCCGCCGGGGAGCTGTTTTTT; CDR3: CASSQEMAAGELFF
V: TRBV7-6; size: .; J: TRBJ1-1; D: TRBD1; DNA: TGTGCCAGCAGCAACCCGGGACAGGGGTCCGAAAAACCTGAGAACACTGAAGCTTTCTTT; CDR3: CASSNPGQGSEKPENTEAFF
V: TRBV2; size: .; J: TRBJ1-4; D: TRBD1; DNA: TGTGCCAGCAGGGGCTGGACAGGGGAGGTCGAAAAACTGTTTTTT; CDR3: CASRGWTGEVEKLFF
V: TRBV4-1; size: .; J: TRBJ2-2; D: .; DNA: TGCGCCAGCAGCCAGGAAGGGACTGAGAACACCGGGGAGCTGTTTTTT; CDR3: CASSQEGTENTGELFF
V: TRBV7-9; size: .; J: TRBJ2-1; D: .; DNA: TGTGCCAGCAGCCCGGACAACAATGAGCAGTTCTTC; CDR3: CASSPDNNEQFF
V: TRBV28; size: once; J: TRBJ2-7; D: TRBD1; DNA: TGTGCCAGCAGTCTCGGGACAGGATGGGGCGAGCAGTACTTC; CDR3: CASSLGTGWGEQYF
V: TRBV7-9; size: .; J: TRBJ2-1; D: TRBD2; DNA: TGTGCCAGCAGCTTACGACTAGCGGGGGGGCCGGATTATGAGCAGTTCTTC; CDR3: CASSLRLAGGPDYEQFF
V: TRBV7-9; size: .; J: TRBJ2-7; D: .; DNA: TGTGCCAGCGTACCGGCCGGGACCGCCTACGAGCAGTACTTC; CDR3: CASVPAGTAYEQYF
V: TRBV7-9; size: .; J: TRBJ1-1; D: .; DNA: TGTGCCAGCAGCTTAACCGGGGGCCCCATGAACACTGAAGCTTTCTTT; CDR3: CASSLTGGPMNTEAFF
V: TRBV7-2; size: .; J: TRBJ1-2; D: .; DNA: TGTGCCAGCAGCTCTGTCGGACAGCCCTATGGCTACACCTTC; CDR3: CASSSVGQPYGYTF
V: TRBV28; size: .; J: TRBJ2-3; D: TRBD1; DNA: TGTGCCAGCAGCCGCTCTGTAACAGGGGGGATCACAGATACGCAGTATTTT; CDR3: CASSRSVTGGITDTQYF
V: TRBV19; size: few; J: TRBJ1-6; D: TRBD1; DNA: TGTGCCAGTAGCTTCGGGACAGGCCTTTCACCCCTCCACTTT; CDR3: CASSFGTGLSPLHF
V: TRBV5-6; size: .; J: TRBJ2-7; D: .; DNA: TGTGCCAGCAGCTTGGGTATCGAGCAGTACTTC; CDR3: CASSLGIEQYF
V: TRBV11-2; size: .; J: TRBJ1-2; D: TRBD1; DNA: TGTGCCAGCAGCTTAGGGCCAGCCGGGACAGGCCTCAACTATGGCTACACCTTC; CDR3: CASSLGPAGTGLNYGYTF
V: TRBV5-5; size: once; J: TRBJ1-2; D: TRBD1; DNA: TGTGCCAGCAGCTTGCAACCGGGACAGAGGAACTATGGCTACACCTTC; CDR3: CASSLQPGQRNYGYTF
V: TRBV10-3; size: .; J: TRBJ2-3; D: TRBD2; DNA: TGTGCCATCAGTGAGTCCTTCGCGGGAGGGAACACAGATACGCAGTATTTT; CDR3: CAISESFAGGNTDTQYF
V: TRBV14; size: once; J: TRBJ2-2; D: .; DNA: TGTGCCAGCAGCCAAAGCAGGAGTCAGCGGAGGGGCGGGGAGCTGTTTTTT; CDR3: CASSQSRSQRRGGELFF
V: TRBV6-1; size: .; J: TRBJ2-1; D: TRBD1; DNA: TGTGCCAGCAGTGAAGGGGACAGCGCATACAATGAGCAGTTCTTC; CDR3: CASSEGDSAYNEQFF
V: TRBV5-6; size: .; J: TRBJ1-5; D: .; DNA: TGTGCCAGCAGCTTCGCGGGTCAGCCCCAGCATTTT; CDR3: CASSFAGQPQHF
V: TRBV18; size: .; J: TRBJ2-7; D: TRBD2; DNA: TGTGCCAGCTCACCTGGGGAGGGCTACGAGCAGTACTTC; CDR3: CASSPGEGYEQYF
V: TRBV30; size: .; J: TRBJ1-1; D: .; DNA: TGTGCCTGGATGGACACAATGAACACTGAAGCTTTCTTT; CDR3: CAWMDTMNTEAFF
V: TRBV7-9; size: .; J: TRBJ2-1; D: .; DNA: TGTGCCAGCAGCTTAGTGGCGGACAATGAGCAGTTCTTC; CDR3: CASSLVADNEQFF
V: TRBV5-4; size: .; J: TRBJ1-1; D: .; DNA: TGTGCCAGCAGCTCAGAAGAGTTCAATGAAGCTTTCTTT; CDR3: CASSSEEFNEAFF